The 5 T cell receptor beta chains given below trace back to one sample, sequenced in a study of OX40 agonist ivuxolimab in advanced cancers. Here immunoSEQ multiplex PCR was the method, and the copy in TCRdb shows in-frame clones only, minus some. Of approximately 75,000 clones in the sample, roughly nine tenths were seen once. Specimen: CD4+ or CD8+ T cells sorted from blood, collected in a trial of the OX40 agonist ivuxolimab. The origin of the receptors is an adult with an advanced solid tumor such as melanoma, head and neck, liver or kidney cancer.

This clone was found once. The chain carries TRBV6-5 and TRBJ2-5; 9 nucleotides line up with TRBD2. V shed 0 bases, J shed 5 bases, and the junction held 7 bases outside the gene matches. Germline V CDR1 and CDR2: MNHEY, SVGAGI. The CDR3 totals 16 residues. The CDR3, as DNA: TGTGCCAGCAGTTACTCGATGGGCGGGAGGGCTGAGACCCAGTACTTC. Its translation is CASSYSMGGRAETQYF.

The CDR3 coding sequence is TGCGCCAGCAGCCCAACCGGGACAGGGGGCCAGGACGAGCAGTACTTC. It encodes CASSPTGTGGQDEQYF. The chain carries TRBV5-1 and TRBJ2-5, with 12 bases that match TRBD1. Near its end, the DNA agrees better with TRBJ2-7, so the J call may be wrong. This CDR3 is 16 amino acids long. Germline CDR1 reads SGHRS; CDR2 reads YFSETQ.

The rearrangement joins TRBV9 to TRBJ2-5, with TRBD2 identical over 9 bases. J was trimmed by 2 bases and V by 0 bases; bases with no gene match: 11. CDR3 size: 18 residues. Germline-derived CDR1 and CDR2 are SGDLS and YYNGEE. CDR3 amino acids: CASSVGEGGTSWQETQYF. The CDR3 DNA is TGTGCCAGCAGCGTAGGGGAGGGAGGGACTAGCTGGCAAGAGACCCAGTACTTC. Full variable domain (outside the CDR3, taken from reference TRBV9 and TRBJ2-5): DSGVTQTPKHLITATGQRVTLRCSPRSGDLSVYWYQQSLDQGLQFLIQYYNGEERAKGNILERFSAQQFPDLHSELNLSSLELGDSALYFCASSVGEGGTSWQETQYFGPGTRLLVL.

The rearrangement uses TRBV7-9 and TRBJ2-1, with 7 bases aligning to TRBD1. This CDR3 has 16 amino acids. Looked up from germline, CDR1 is SEHNR and CDR2 is FQNEAQ (reference sequence). Trimming cost V 7 bases and J 4 bases; bases outside gene matches: 13. CDR3 in DNA: TGTGCCAGCAAGGGGGCAGGGCCTCCTAAATACAATGAGCAGTTCTTC. Its protein is CASKGAGPPKYNEQFF.

The chain is built from TRBV9 and TRBJ2-1; TRBD2 might be the D (6 bases). Germline-derived CDR1 and CDR2 are SGDLS and YYNGEE. V was trimmed by 4 bases and J by 8 bases, leaving 22 bases between them. The CDR3 consists of 16 residues. In DNA form, the CDR3 reads TGTGCCAGCAGCCTAACTGGACTAAACGAGGAGGATGAGCAGTTCTTC. As protein: CASSLTGLNEEDEQFF.